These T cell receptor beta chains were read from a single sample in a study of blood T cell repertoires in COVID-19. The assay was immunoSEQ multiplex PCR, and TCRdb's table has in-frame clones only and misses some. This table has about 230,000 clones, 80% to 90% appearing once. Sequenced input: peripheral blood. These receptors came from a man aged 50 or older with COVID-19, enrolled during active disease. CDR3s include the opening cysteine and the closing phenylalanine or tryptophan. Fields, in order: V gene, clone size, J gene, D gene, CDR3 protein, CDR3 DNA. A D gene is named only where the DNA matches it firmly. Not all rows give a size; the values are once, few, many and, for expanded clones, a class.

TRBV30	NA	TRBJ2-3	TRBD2	CAWEAGMGDTQYF	TGTGCCTGGGAAGCGGGGATGGGAGATACGCAGTATTTT
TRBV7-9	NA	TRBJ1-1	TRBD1	CASSLAGQGWTEAFF	TGTGCCAGCAGCTTAGCGGGACAGGGCTGGACTGAAGCTTTCTTT
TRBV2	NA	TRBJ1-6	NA	CASSGSRVREGDSPLHF	TGTGCCAGCAGTGGGTCTCGGGTCAGGGAGGGGGATTCACCCCTCCACTTT
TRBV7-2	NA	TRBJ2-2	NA	CASRQRQVEGELFF	TGTGCCAGCAGACAAAGACAGGTGGAAGGGGAGCTGTTTTTT
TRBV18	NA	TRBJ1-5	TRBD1	CASSPPGQGNQPQHF	TGTGCCAGCTCACCGCCGGGACAGGGCAATCAGCCCCAGCATTTT
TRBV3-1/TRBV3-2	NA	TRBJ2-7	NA	CASSPGGTGPSYEQYF	TGTGCCAGCAGCCCCGGGGGGACAGGTCCTTCCTACGAGCAGTACTTC
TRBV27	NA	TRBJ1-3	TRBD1	CASSLDRGSGNTIYF	TGTGCCAGCAGCCTTGACAGGGGTTCTGGAAACACCATATATTTT
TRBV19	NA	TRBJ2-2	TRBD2	CASSSGGNTGELFF	TGTGCCAGCTCTAGCGGGGGGAACACCGGGGAGCTGTTTTTT
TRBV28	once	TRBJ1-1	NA	CASDTGPEAFF	TGTGCCAGCGACACAGGTCCCGAAGCTTTCTTT
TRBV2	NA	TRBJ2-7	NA	CASQGDTYEQYF	TGTGCCAGCCAAGGGGATACCTACGAGCAGTACTTC
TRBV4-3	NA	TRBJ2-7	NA	CASSQAGDSAYEQYF	TGCGCCAGCAGCCAAGCCGGAGACTCAGCCTACGAGCAGTACTTC
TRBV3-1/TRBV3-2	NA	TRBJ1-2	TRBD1	CASSQRDRLYGYTF	TGTGCCAGCAGCCAAAGGGACAGACTCTATGGCTACACCTTC
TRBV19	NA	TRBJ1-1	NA	CASSMMGARLNTEAFF	TGTGCCAGTAGTATGATGGGGGCGCGGTTAAACACTGAAGCTTTCTTT
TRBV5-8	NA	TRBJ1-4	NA	CASSFLAGEEKLFF	TGTGCCAGCAGCTTCTTGGCAGGGGAGGAAAAACTGTTTTTT
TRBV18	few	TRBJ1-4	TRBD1	CASSPPGQGNEKLFF	TGTGCCAGCTCACCACCGGGACAGGGGAATGAAAAACTGTTTTTT
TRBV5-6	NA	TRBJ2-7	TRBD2	CASSLTLADEQYF	TGTGCCAGCAGCTTGACACTAGCGGACGAGCAGTACTTC
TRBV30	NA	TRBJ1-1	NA	CAWKVRQEDFRTEAFF	TGTGCCTGGAAGGTTAGACAGGAGGACTTTCGCACTGAAGCTTTCTTT
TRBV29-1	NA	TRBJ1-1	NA	CSVEEGQGMNTEAFF	TGCAGCGTTGAAGAAGGTCAGGGGATGAACACTGAAGCTTTCTTT
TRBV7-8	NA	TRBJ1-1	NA	CASSASGGGYTEAFF	TGTGCCAGCAGCGCCAGCGGCGGGGGATACACTGAAGCTTTCTTT
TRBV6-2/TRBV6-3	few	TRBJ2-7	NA	CASSPSAEGGDEQYF	TGTGCCAGCAGCCCCTCGGCGGAAGGAGGGGACGAGCAGTACTTC
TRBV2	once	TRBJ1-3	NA	CASSEMRSGNTIYF	TGTGCCAGCAGTGAAATGAGGTCTGGAAACACCATATATTTT
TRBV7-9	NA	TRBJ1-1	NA	CASSFYGVLNTEAFF	TGTGCCAGCAGCTTCTACGGAGTGCTGAACACTGAAGCTTTCTTT
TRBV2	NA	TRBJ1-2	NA	CASSTSRGTNYGYTF	TGTGCCAGCAGTACTAGTAGGGGGACTAACTATGGCTACACCTTC
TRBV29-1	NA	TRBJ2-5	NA	CSVEKGLETQYF	TGCAGCGTTGAAAAGGGGTTGGAGACCCAGTACTTC
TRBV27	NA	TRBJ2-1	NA	CASSFPPGGSYNEQFF	TGTGCCAGCAGTTTCCCACCGGGTGGCTCCTACAATGAGCAGTTCTTC
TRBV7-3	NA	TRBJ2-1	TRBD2	CASSSVAGSTYNEQFF	TGTGCCAGCAGCTCCGTAGCGGGATCTACCTACAATGAGCAGTTCTTC
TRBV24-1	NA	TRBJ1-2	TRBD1	CATSDEQGAPDGYTF	TGTGCCACCAGTGATGAACAGGGGGCGCCGGATGGCTACACCTTC
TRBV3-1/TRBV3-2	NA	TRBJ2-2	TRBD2	CASSQTSGRAAGELFF	TGTGCCAGCAGCCAGACTAGCGGGAGGGCCGCGGGGGAGCTGTTTTTT
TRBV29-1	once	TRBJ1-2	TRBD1	CSVDRQGARYYGYTF	TGCAGCGTGGATAGACAGGGGGCCCGTTACTATGGCTACACCTTC
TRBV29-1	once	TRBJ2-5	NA	CSVGGLSQETQYF	TGCAGCGTCGGGGGACTGAGCCAAGAGACCCAGTACTTC
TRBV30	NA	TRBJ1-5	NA	CAWSVLEGGRQPQHF	TGTGCCTGGAGTGTACTCGAGGGAGGACGGCAGCCCCAGCATTTT
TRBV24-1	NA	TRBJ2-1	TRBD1	CATSAQQGPGDEQFF	TGTGCCACCAGTGCTCAACAGGGGCCTGGGGATGAGCAGTTCTTC
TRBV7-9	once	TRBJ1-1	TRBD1	CASSLDRDSEAFF	TGTGCCAGCAGCTTAGACCGGGACAGTGAAGCTTTCTTT
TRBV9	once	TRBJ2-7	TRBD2	CASSVDPGLALYEQYF	TGTGCCAGCAGCGTAGACCCGGGACTAGCCTTATACGAGCAGTACTTC
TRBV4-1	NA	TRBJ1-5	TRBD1	CASSQLGQLNQPQHF	TGCGCCAGCAGCCAGCTGGGACAGCTTAATCAGCCCCAGCATTTT
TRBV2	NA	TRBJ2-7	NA	CASVRDSSYEQYF	TGTGCCAGCGTCCGAGATAGCTCCTACGAGCAGTACTTC
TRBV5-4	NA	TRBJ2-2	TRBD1	CASSNPGGRTGELFF	TGTGCCAGCAGCAACCCAGGGGGTCGGACCGGGGAGCTGTTTTTT
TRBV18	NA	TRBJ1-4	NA	CASSRDGGLTNEKLFF	TGTGCCAGCTCACGCGACGGGGGTTTGACTAATGAAAAACTGTTTTTT
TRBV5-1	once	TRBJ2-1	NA	CASSLVGGTYNEQFF	TGCGCCAGCAGCTTGGTTGGCGGTACCTACAATGAGCAGTTCTTC
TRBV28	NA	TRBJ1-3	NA	CASSPPGISLRGNTIYF	TGTGCCAGCAGTCCCCCAGGGATCTCACTCAGGGGAAACACCATATATTTT
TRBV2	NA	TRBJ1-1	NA	CASRADSRTEAFF	TGTGCCAGCAGGGCGGACAGCCGAACTGAAGCTTTCTTT
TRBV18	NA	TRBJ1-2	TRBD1	CASSPGQGWAGYTF	TGTGCCAGCTCACCAGGACAGGGATGGGCTGGCTACACCTTC
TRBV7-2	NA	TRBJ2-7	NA	CASSLVSLGSSFNYEQYF	TGTGCCAGCAGCTTAGTCTCTCTGGGCAGCTCATTTAACTACGAGCAGTACTTC
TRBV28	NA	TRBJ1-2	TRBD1	CATDLQGYGYTF	TGTGCCACTGACCTACAGGGGTACGGCTACACCTTC
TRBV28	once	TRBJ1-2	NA	CASNPTPVGGYTF	TGTGCCAGCAACCCAACCCCCGTGGGCGGCTACACCTTC
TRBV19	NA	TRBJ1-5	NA	CASSVGGYSNQPQHF	TGTGCCAGTAGTGTGGGAGGGTACAGCAATCAGCCCCAGCATTTT
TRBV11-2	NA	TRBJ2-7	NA	CASLDTYEQYF	TGTGCCAGCTTAGACACCTACGAGCAGTACTTC
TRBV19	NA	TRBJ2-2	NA	CATGARQGQGNTGELFF	TGTGCCACTGGGGCTAGGCAGGGGCAGGGGAACACCGGGGAGCTGTTTTTT
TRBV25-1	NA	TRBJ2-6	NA	CASSDGVGTSSGANVLTF	TGTGCCAGCAGTGACGGGGTGGGAACCTCCTCTGGGGCCAACGTCCTGACTTTC
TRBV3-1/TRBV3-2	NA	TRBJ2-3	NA	CASSQVPADTQYF	TGTGCCAGCAGCCAAGTACCAGCAGATACGCAGTATTTT
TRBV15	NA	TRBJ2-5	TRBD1	CATSRGSQGALETQYF	TGTGCCACCAGCAGAGGATCACAGGGGGCTCTGGAGACCCAGTACTTC
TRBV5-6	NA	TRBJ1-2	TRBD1	CASSQGQGYGYTF	TGTGCCAGCAGCCAAGGACAGGGGTATGGCTACACCTTC
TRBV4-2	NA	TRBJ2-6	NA	CASSQVRGWANVLTF	TGTGCCAGCAGCCAAGTCCGGGGATGGGCCAACGTCCTGACTTTC
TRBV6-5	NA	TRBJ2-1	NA	CASSYEPGSDEQFF	TGTGCCAGCAGTTACGAGCCAGGGTCGGATGAGCAGTTCTTC
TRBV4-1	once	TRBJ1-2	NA	CASSQDPRSYGYTF	TGCGCCAGCAGCCAAGATCCTAGGAGCTATGGCTACACCTTC
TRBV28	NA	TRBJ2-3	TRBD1	CASPPARQGWPDTQYF	TGTGCCAGCCCTCCCGCCAGACAGGGGTGGCCGGATACGCAGTATTTT
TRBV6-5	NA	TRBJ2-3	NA	CASSLRDSQMDTQYF	TGTGCCAGCAGTTTAAGGGACTCTCAGATGGATACGCAGTATTTT
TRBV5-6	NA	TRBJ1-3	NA	CASTPGGGNTIYF	TGTGCCAGCACTCCCGGTGGTGGAAACACCATATATTTT
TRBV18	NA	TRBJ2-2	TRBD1	CASSPRDRGNTGELFF	TGTGCCAGCTCACCAAGGGACAGGGGGAACACCGGGGAGCTGTTTTTT
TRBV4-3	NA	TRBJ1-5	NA	CASSQGTGSNQPQHF	TGCGCCAGCAGCCAAGGGACGGGGAGCAATCAGCCCCAGCATTTT